The clone carrying this T cell receptor beta chain is labeled large. The entry originates in a study of long-term antiretroviral therapy in people with HIV. Assay version v3.0 of immunoSEQ was used, and it was run at survey level. Some clones are missing from TCRdb's copy, which holds only in-frame ones; the method was immunoSEQ multiplex PCR. The sample has more than 10,000 clones, approximately 80% seen once. From germline, CDR1 is SGHNT and CDR2 YENEEA. The V end lost 0 bases, the J end lost 3 bases, and 15 bases lay between the germline ends. CDR3 length equals 16 residues. The sample here was unsorted PBMCs, taken 0.5 years before starting antiretroviral therapy. This receptor was obtained from a woman between 35 and 50 years old with HIV. V and J are TRBV11-3 and TRBJ2-7, with D possibly TRBD1 on 6 matching bases. The CDR3 region is CASSLDSTGIYYEQYF. The CDR3 nucleotides read TGTGCCAGCAGCTTAGACAGTACAGGGATCTACTACGAGCAGTACTTC.